The clone carrying this T cell receptor (beta chain) was detected once. Its antigen is still unknown. Data came from immunoSEQ multiplex PCR; TCRdb stores just in-frame clones and leaves some out. The sample gives fewer than 35,000 clones, 80% to 95% of which show up once; around 0.3% is in the top ten. The sample is drawn from a study of PD-1 blockade in classical Hodgkin lymphoma. The study, taken as a whole, reports: It was CD4+ TCR diversity, not CD8+, that rose significantly by C4D1.

Time point reported: cycle 4 day 1 (C4D1), after less than 7 weeks of nivolumab. Every patient relapsed after autologous stem cell transplantation, and brentuximab vedotin exposure varied. By magnetic negative selection, CD4+ T cells were purified from thawed PBMCs. This receptor was taken from a human donor with classical Hodgkin lymphoma. The sequences come from CD4+ T cells from blood, collected before the fourth cycle of nivolumab.

CDR3 DNA sequence: TGTGCCAGCAGCGACGGGACTTTTGATGGTGAAAAACTGTTTTTT. The encoded protein is CASSDGTFDGEKLFF. The V gene is TRBV5-6, the J gene TRBJ1-4; weak D call: TRBD1 (5 bases). V dropped 4 bases and J dropped 7 bases, with 17 bases sitting between them. The germline CDR1 and CDR2 sequences are SGHDT and YYEEEE. The length of the CDR3 is 15 residues.